These T cell receptor beta chains were read from a single sample in a study of PD-L1 blockade in urothelial cancer. The protocol was immunoSEQ multiplex PCR, while the TCRdb copy is restricted to in-frame clones and leaves out a portion. The sample has about 45,000 clones, 70% to 90% seen once. This material consisted of PBMCs, taken around atezolizumab (anti-PD-L1) treatment. Receptors were obtained from a woman in her fifties or sixties with urothelial cancer. CDR3s include the opening cysteine and the closing phenylalanine or tryptophan. D genes are given only for firm matches.

TRBJ1-2	TRBD1	TRBV10-3	CAITPGQGLFYGYTF	TGTGCCATCACCCCGGGACAGGGCCTTTTCTATGGCTACACCTTC
TRBJ2-3	.	TRBV5-8	CASSLGGVSTDTQYF	TGTGCCAGCAGCTTGGGGGGAGTAAGCACAGATACGCAGTATTTT
TRBJ2-3	TRBD2	TRBV7-9	CASSLGTSEARGQYF	TGTGCCAGCAGCCTCGGGACTAGCGAGGCACGGGGGCAGTATTTT
TRBJ2-7	.	TRBV18	CASSHEQRTYEQYF	TGTGCCAGCTCACATGAACAGAGAACCTACGAGCAGTACTTC
TRBJ1-5	.	TRBV7-8	CASSPAAAGGDTQHF	TGTGCCAGCAGCCCGGCCGCGGCGGGAGGGGATACACAGCATTTT
TRBJ2-1	TRBD1	TRBV5-1	CASSRERAATGADEQFF	TGCGCCAGCAGCCGTGAACGAGCAGCGACAGGGGCCGATGAGCAGTTCTTC
TRBJ2-1	TRBD2	TRBV7-2	CASSLEGTSGIRNEQFF	TGTGCCAGCAGCTTAGAAGGCACTAGCGGGATACGCAATGAGCAGTTCTTC
TRBJ1-1	.	TRBV28	CASSLVWGGDGNTEAFF	TGTGCCAGCAGTTTAGTATGGGGAGGGGACGGGAACACTGAAGCTTTCTTT
TRBJ1-3	TRBD1	TRBV10-2	CASSRTGIGNTIYF	TGCGCCAGCAGCCGGACAGGGATTGGAAACACCATATATTTT
TRBJ2-3	TRBD2	TRBV7-9	CASSLTGGSTDTQYF	TGTGCCAGCAGCTTAACGGGAGGCTCCACAGATACGCAGTATTTT